These 15 T cell receptor beta chains were all obtained from the same sample, sequenced in a study of cytomegalovirus exposure and HLA in healthy donors. Only in-frame clones appear in the TCRdb table, and some are missing; sequencing was by immunoSEQ multiplex PCR. The sample has fewer than 200,000 clones; more than 75% are singletons. The sample taken for sequencing was PBMCs. Source of these receptors: a man aged 30 to 45 in good health and CMV-seropositive.

The gene calls are TRBV30 and TRBJ2-7, with TRBD1 identical over 7 bases. The CDR3 totals 13 residues. Germline CDR1 is GTSNPN and CDR2 is SVGIG (reference sequence). With 0 bases clipped from V and 3 bases from J, the junction kept 2 bases outside the gene matches. The CDR3 DNA reads as TGTGCCTGGAGTGTTAACAGGGGCTACGAGCAGTACTTC. Its protein is CAWSVNRGYEQYF.

The chain is built from TRBV4-3 and TRBJ2-3, with 7 bases matching TRBD1. V dropped 0 bases and J dropped 0; count of bases not matched to a gene: 3. Germline V gene data show CDR1 as LGHNA and CDR2 as YSLEER. The CDR3 covers 16 residues. The CDR3 coding sequence is TGCGCCAGCAGCCAAGATACAGGGGTCAGCACAGATACGCAGTATTTT. This sequence encodes CASSQDTGVSTDTQYF.

This clone has only one observation. The chain has TRBV5-1 and TRBJ1-4, with D possibly being TRBD1 (6 bases). CDR3 length: 14 residues. Germline CDR1 and CDR2: SGHRS and YFSETQ. The V gene lost 1 base and the J gene lost 3 bases, with 7 bases spanning the gap. The CDR3 loop reads CASSLRTANEKLFF. The CDR3 nucleotides are TGCGCCAGCAGCTTGAGGACAGCTAATGAAAAACTGTTTTTT. Filled out from reference TRBV5-1 and TRBJ1-4, the complete variable domain reads KAGVTQTPRYLIKTRGQQVTLSCSPISGHRSVSWYQQTPGQGLQFLFEYFSETQRNKGNFPGRFSGRQFSNSRSEMNVSTLELGDSALYLCASSLRTANEKLFFGSGTQLSVL.

The gene calls are TRBV9 and TRBJ2-7, with 10 bases identical to TRBD2. The ends lost 1 base at V and 4 bases at J; junction bases unmatched: 2. Looked up from germline, CDR1 is SGDLS and CDR2 is YYNGEE. This CDR3 spans 14 amino acids. Written as DNA, the CDR3 is TGTGCCAGCAGCGTATTAGCGGGGGGTTACGAGCAGTACTTC. It specifies CASSVLAGGYEQYF. Full variable domain (missing parts from reference TRBV9 and TRBJ2-7): DSGVTQTPKHLITATGQRVTLRCSPRSGDLSVYWYQQSLDQGLQFLIQYYNGEERAKGNILERFSAQQFPDLHSELNLSSLELGDSALYFCASSVLAGGYEQYFGPGTRLTVT.

V gene TRBV4-2 combines with J gene TRBJ2-1; D perhaps matches TRBD2 (7 bases). The CDR3 spans 15 residues. From germline, CDR1 is LGHNA and CDR2 YNFKEQ. V was cut by 3 bases and J by 6 bases, with 15 bases left in between. The CDR3 here is CASSQGGAAGNEQFF. CDR3 DNA sequence: TGTGCCAGCAGCCAGGGGGGGGCGGCAGGCAATGAGCAGTTCTTC.

V usage is TRBV11-2 and J usage is TRBJ2-7; D may be TRBD2 (6 bases). Germline assignment: CDR1 SGHAT and CDR2 FQNNGV. Trimming removed 4 bases from V and 7 bases from J, with 11 bases in between. CDR3 length: 12 amino acids. This chain's CDR3 is CASSWWRGEQYF. For the CDR3, the DNA is TGTGCCAGCAGCTGGTGGAGGGGAGAGCAGTACTTC.

CDR3 sequence (DNA): TGTGCCAGCAGTTTCAGGCTAGCCTCCGAAAGCTCCTACAATGAGCAGTTCTTC. Amino acid sequence: CASSFRLASESSYNEQFF. The chain employs TRBV27 and TRBJ2-1; D is perhaps TRBD2 (5 bases). This CDR3 comprises 18 residues. The germline gives CDR1 MNHEY, CDR2 SMNVEV (reference sequence). Between the trimmed V and J ends, which lost 3 bases and 0 bases, there was a span of 18 bases.

V usage is TRBV2 and J usage is TRBJ1-4, with TRBD1 as a possible D gene (6 bases). This CDR3 comprises 13 residues. Between the trimmed V and J ends, which lost 8 bases and 8 bases, there was a span of 15 bases. Looked up from germline, CDR1 is SNHLY and CDR2 is FYNNEI. This chain's CDR3 is CASAQGRDEKLFF. In nucleotides, the CDR3 is TGTGCCAGCGCACAGGGCAGGGACGAAAAACTGTTTTTT. The complete variable domain, with remaining parts taken from reference TRBV2 and TRBJ1-4, reads EPEVTQTPSHQVTQMGQEVILRCVPISNHLYFYWYRQILGQKVEFLVSFYNNEISEKSEIFDDQFSVERPDGSNFTLKIRSTKLEDSAMYFCASAQGRDEKLFFGSGTQLSVL.

Here the CDR3 DNA reads TGCGCCAGCAGCGCTCAAGGTAAAGGACCCAGGGATGGCTACACCTTC. This codes for CASSAQGKGPRDGYTF. The chain links TRBV4-1 to TRBJ1-2, with D possibly TRBD1 on 5 matching bases. Trimming cost V 5 bases and J 6 bases, with 22 bases left between them. CDR3 length: 16 residues. Per the germline V gene, CDR1 is MGHRA and CDR2 is YSYEKL.

The rearrangement uses TRBV4-1 and TRBJ2-7; D is possibly TRBD1 (6 bases). The germline V gene has CDR1 MGHRA and CDR2 YSYEKL. The CDR3 has 15 residues. The V gene lost 1 base and the J gene lost 1 base, with 11 bases spanning the gap. This chain's CDR3 is CASSQGTAASYEQYF. CDR3 sequence (DNA): TGCGCCAGCAGCCAAGGGACAGCGGCGTCCTACGAGCAGTACTTC.

The chain is built from TRBV2 and TRBJ2-7; 10 nucleotides align to TRBD1. Trimming cost V 6 bases and J 5 bases; bases outside gene matches: 4. Germline V gene lookup returns CDR1 SNHLY and CDR2 FYNNEI. This CDR3 has 13 residues. This CDR3 is CASSGQGVDEQYF. CDR3 nucleotides: TGTGCCAGCAGCGGACAGGGGGTTGACGAGCAGTACTTC.

On this clone itself: Other DNA sequences in the sample encode the same CDR3. J is TRBJ2-7 and V is TRBV27, with D perhaps matching TRBD2 (5 bases). The CDR3 has 14 residues. The germline V gene has CDR1 MNHEY and CDR2 SMNVEV (reference sequence). V lost 3 bases, J lost 2 bases, and 11 bases lay in between. The CDR3 sequence is CASSFSGTTYEQYF. As DNA, the CDR3 is TGTGCCAGCAGTTTTTCGGGAACAACCTACGAGCAGTACTTC.

The chain joins TRBV5-1 to TRBJ2-5; TRBD2 matches at 9 bases. V lost 0 bases and J lost 4; bases outside the gene matches: 4. Germline CDR1 is SGHRS and CDR2 is YFSETQ. This CDR3 contains 15 residues. The DNA for the CDR3 is TGCGCCAGCAGCTTGGGAGCGGGGGGAGGAGAGACCCAGTACTTC. It translates to CASSLGAGGGETQYF.

This clone has only a few counts. The gene calls are TRBV11-2 and TRBJ2-7; D is possibly TRBD2 (5 bases). Looked up from germline, CDR1 is SGHAT and CDR2 is FQNNGV. Deletions cut 5 bases from V and 4 bases from J, with 12 bases between. The CDR3 covers 13 residues. The CDR3 DNA reads TGTGCCAGCAGCCCCGGGGTTCAATACGAGCAGTACTTC. Amino acid sequence: CASSPGVQYEQYF.

The chain carries TRBV30 and TRBJ1-3; the D gene is possibly TRBD1 (5 bases). The V end was cut by 4 bases, the J end by 2 bases, with 9 bases between. CDR3 length equals 13 residues. CDR1 and CDR2 (germline): GTSNPN, SVGIG (reference sequence). DNA for the CDR3: TGTGCCTGGACGGGGGTACCTGGAAACACCATATATTTT. It translates to CAWTGVPGNTIYF.